This TCR beta chain was captured in a study of CD8 T cells in Susac syndrome. Study-level points and caveats: It was acknowledged by the study that relatively few individuals were included in its TCR sequencing and HLA analysis. Total CD8+ repertoires held 15 to 20 Susac-specific public clones, while CD8+ TEMRA repertoires held several.

The germline V gene encodes CDR1 SGHVS and CDR2 FQNEAQ. V shed 6 bases, J shed 1 base, and the junction held 7 bases outside the gene matches. The CDR3 is 16 amino acids. TCR beta from blood CD8+ and CD4+ T cells was sequenced. The RNA input was roughly 0.45 to 1 ug, and it was reverse transcribed with random hexamers. By means of immunoSEQ multiplex PCR, TCR beta CDR3 spanning 54 Vbeta and 13 Jbeta underwent amplification. MiXCR, run by TCRdb on the immunoSEQ multiplex PCR reads, gives a single entry per CDR3 protein. Of 75,000 to 100,000 distinct CDR3 sequences in the sample, over 90% were seen once. About this clonotype: Its specificity is unknown.

This TCR came from a human donor with Susac syndrome. The chain employs TRBV7-8 and TRBJ2-1; TRBD2 matches at 9 bases. Material: CD8+ T cells from PBMCs. In nucleotides, the CDR3 is TGTGCCAGCAGTTCCATAGCGGGGGTTTCCTACAATGAGCAGTTCTTC. This gives the protein CASSSIAGVSYNEQFF.